This TCR beta chain was found in a study of long-term antiretroviral therapy in people with HIV. Points from the study as a whole: Samples were collected from about 2004 to 2018 under possibly less effective ART regimens. In HIV, the repertoires covered a tighter span of CDR3 lengths than in controls.

The authors ran the immunoSEQ assay, v3.0, at survey level. Libraries were prepared by immunoSEQ multiplex PCR; TCRdb keeps only in-frame clonotypes and omits some of them. Of just under 40,000 clones listed, approximately 86% are singletons. This CDR3 is 13 amino acids long. V was trimmed by 4 bases and J by 3 bases, leaving 11 bases between them. Germline V gene sequence: CDR1 SGDLS, CDR2 YYNGEE. A note on this clone: What it binds is not known.

The sample consisted of unsorted PBMCs, taken just before starting antiretroviral therapy. The clonotype was recovered from a woman under 30 with HIV. The V gene is TRBV9, the J gene TRBJ2-7; tentative D call: TRBD1 (5 bases). The CDR3 loop reads CASSLSTGYEQYF. In DNA, the CDR3 is TGTGCCAGCAGCCTCTCTACAGGCTACGAGCAGTACTTC.